Below are 14 T cell receptor beta chains sequenced from a single sample in a study of spatial heterogeneity in lung cancer. Time point in this sample: blood at routine non-recurrence follow-up after resection. TCRdb ran MiXCR on the 5' RACE reads and lists one entry per CDR3 protein. The sample yields tens of thousands of distinct CDR3 sequences, 12% seen once. The starting material was PBMCs, obtained at follow-up. The receptors come from a male donor with early-stage non-small cell lung cancer.

This clonotype has at least ten counts. The chain is built from TRBV18 and TRBJ1-1; tentative D call: TRBD1 (5 bases). CDR1 is KGHSH and CDR2 is LQKENI in the germline V gene. This CDR3 spans 13 amino acids. V was shortened by 3 bases and J by 4 bases, with 9 bases between the two germline ends. CDR3 amino acids: CASSPPGGTEAFF. The CDR3 DNA reads TGTGCCAGCTCACCCCCCGGGGGCACTGAAGCTTTCTTT.

This clonotype has a count of ten or more. The CDR3 DNA follows: TGTGCCAGCAGTAGGACTAGCCGGTCCCGGGGGGAGCAGTACTTC. It is translated as CASSRTSRSRGEQYF. The rearrangement links TRBV2 to TRBJ2-7; the match to TRBD2 covers 8 bases. V lost 5 bases, J lost 7 bases, and 13 bases stayed unmatched. The CDR3 consists of 15 residues. CDR1 is SNHLY and CDR2 is FYNNEI in the germline V gene.

This clonotype was counted at least ten times. This CDR3 is CASTSGQGPNYGYTF. CDR3 nucleotides: TGTGCCAGCACCTCCGGACAGGGCCCTAACTATGGCTACACCTTC. V usage is TRBV27 and J usage is TRBJ1-2; 8 bases agree with TRBD1. J was trimmed by 0 bases and V by 7 bases; bases with no gene match: 7. The CDR3 spans 15 residues. In germline, CDR1 is MNHEY, CDR2 SMNVEV (reference sequence).

This clonotype was observed at least ten times. V is TRBV6-2 or TRBV6-3 and J is TRBJ2-7; 9 bases match TRBD1. The CDR3 runs 18 residues. The germline V gene encodes CDR1 MNHEY and CDR2 SVGEGT. After removal of 0 bases from V and 0 bases from J, the junction contained 9 bases not matched to a gene. In nucleotides, the CDR3 is TGTGCCAGCAGTTACTCGGACAGGGGCAAATCGAGCTCCTACGAGCAGTACTTC. This codes for CASSYSDRGKSSSYEQYF.

This clonotype was seen at least ten times. The V gene is TRBV10-3, the J gene TRBJ2-1; D not resolved. The CDR3 loop spans 11 amino acids. The germline gives CDR1 ENHRY, CDR2 SYGVKD. Between the trimmed V and J ends, which lost 1 base and 9 bases, there was a span of 4 bases. The CDR3 DNA reads as TGTGCCATCAGTGAGTTATCTGAGCAGTTCTTC. Residues: CAISELSEQFF.

This clonotype appeared many times. V and J are TRBV5-1 and TRBJ2-5, with 12 bases fitting TRBD1. From germline, CDR1 is SGHRS and CDR2 YFSETQ. The CDR3 contains 15 residues. J gave up 3 bases and V 5 bases, and 5 bases lay outside the gene matches. CDR3 sequence: CASRGTGGFEETQYF. The CDR3 nucleotides are TGCGCCAGCAGGGGGACAGGGGGCTTCGAAGAGACCCAGTACTTC.

This chain joins TRBV20-1 and TRBJ2-1; 10 bases fit TRBD2. The CDR3 loop spans 15 amino acids. The ends lost 6 bases at V and 7 bases at J; junction bases unmatched: 12. Germline V gene data show CDR1 as DFQATT and CDR2 as SNEGSKA (reference sequence). CDR3 DNA sequence: TGCAGTGCCCACGTCCCTAGCGGGAGTAAGAATGAGCAGTTCTTC. As protein: CSAHVPSGSKNEQFF.

This clonotype showed up many times. The chain employs TRBV5-4 and TRBJ1-2; D remains unclear. The CDR3 sequence is 13 residues long. V lost 0 bases and J 4 bases, leaving 7 bases between the germline ends. Germline values: CDR1 SGHNT, CDR2 YYREEE (reference sequence). Here the CDR3 DNA reads TGTGCCAGCAGCTTGGTGGGCAGCTATGGCTACACCTTC. Translated: CASSLVGSYGYTF.

This clonotype occurred many times. This chain joins TRBV12-3 or TRBV12-4 and TRBJ1-5; TRBD1 matches 10 bases. This CDR3 has 15 residues. J was trimmed by 1 base and V by 6 bases; bases with no gene match: 3. CDR3 sequence (DNA): TGTGCCAGCAGCTGGGACAGGGGAAGCAATCAGCCCCAGCATTTT. Translating it yields CASSWDRGSNQPQHF.

This clonotype was counted many times. The gene calls are TRBV30 and TRBJ1-4; maybe TRBD1 (5 bases). There are 14 residues in the CDR3. Trimming pared 3 bases from V and 4 bases from J, leaving 12 bases between. Germline assignment: CDR1 GTSNPN and CDR2 SVGIG (reference sequence). CDR3 amino acids: CAWRRDSYNEKLFF. The CDR3, as DNA: TGTGCCTGGAGGAGAGACAGCTATAATGAAAAACTGTTTTTT.

This clonotype was detected only a few times. The V call is TRBV6-2 or TRBV6-3, the J call TRBJ2-7; 10 bases line up with TRBD2. Trimming removed 5 bases from V and 7 bases from J; junction bases left unmatched: 8. Per the germline V gene, CDR1 is MNHEY and CDR2 is SVGEGT. The CDR3 is 14 residues long. The CDR3 nucleotides read TGTGCCAGCAGTACTCCGGGACTAGCGAGGGAGCAGTACTTC. This codes for CASSTPGLAREQYF.

This clonotype has a count of ten or more. The chain combines TRBV12-3 or TRBV12-4 with TRBJ1-1; D is unclear. Trimming shortened V by 6 bases and J by 1 base, and 12 bases separated the two germline ends. This CDR3 has 14 amino acids. The CDR3 sequence: CASRIQLRNTEAFF. In DNA form, the CDR3 reads TGTGCCAGCAGGATACAGCTTAGGAACACTGAAGCTTTCTTT.

In this sample, this clonotype turned up many times. The genes are TRBV7-6 and TRBJ2-3; 8 bases line up with TRBD1. The length of the CDR3 is 16 residues. In germline, CDR1 is SGHVS, CDR2 FNYEAQ. The V gene end was trimmed by 3 bases and the J gene end by 0 bases; junction bases not matched to a gene: 5. DNA of the CDR3: TGTGCCAGCAGCTTGACAGGGGCCACTAGCACAGATACGCAGTATTTT. This encodes CASSLTGATSTDTQYF.

There are many counts of this clonotype. Relative to the germline gene, one junction end is altered; a read error may explain this. The chain employs TRBV7-2 and TRBJ2-2, with 7 bases matching TRBD1. Germline lookup yields CDR1 SGHTA and CDR2 FQGNSA. The CDR3 is 15 amino acids. CDR3 DNA sequence: TGTGCCAGCAACTTAGAGGAGGCAGGGGGCGGGGAGCTGTTTTTT. Protein sequence: CASNLEEAGGGELFF.